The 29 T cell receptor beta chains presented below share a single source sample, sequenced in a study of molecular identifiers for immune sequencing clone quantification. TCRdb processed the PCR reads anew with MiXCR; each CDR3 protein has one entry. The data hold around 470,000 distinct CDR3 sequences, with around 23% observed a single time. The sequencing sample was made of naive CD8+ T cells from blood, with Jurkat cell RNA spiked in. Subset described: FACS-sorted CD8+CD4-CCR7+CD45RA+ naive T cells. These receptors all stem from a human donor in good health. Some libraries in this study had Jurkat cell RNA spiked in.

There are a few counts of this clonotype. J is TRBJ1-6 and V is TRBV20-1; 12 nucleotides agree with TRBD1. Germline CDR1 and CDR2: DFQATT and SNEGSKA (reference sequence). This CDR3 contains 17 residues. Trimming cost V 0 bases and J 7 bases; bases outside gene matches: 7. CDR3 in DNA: TGCAGTGCTAGAGAGGGACAGGGGGCCTGGTGGAATTCACCCCTCCACTTT. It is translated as CSAREGQGAWWNSPLHF.

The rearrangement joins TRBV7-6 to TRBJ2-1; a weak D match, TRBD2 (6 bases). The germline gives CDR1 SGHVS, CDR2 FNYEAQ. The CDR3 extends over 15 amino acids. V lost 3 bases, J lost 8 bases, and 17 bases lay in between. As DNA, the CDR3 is TGTGCCAGCAGCTTGATTCGGGAGTTTGAGGATGAGCAGTTCTTC. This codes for CASSLIREFEDEQFF.

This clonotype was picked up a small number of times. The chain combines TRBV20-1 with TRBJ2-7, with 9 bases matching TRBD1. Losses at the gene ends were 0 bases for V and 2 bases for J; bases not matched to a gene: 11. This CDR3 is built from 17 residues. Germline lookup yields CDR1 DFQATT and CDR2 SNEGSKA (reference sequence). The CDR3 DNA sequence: TGCAGTGCTAGAGAAGAGCCCGGGACAGGGCTCACCTACGAGCAGTACTTC. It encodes CSAREEPGTGLTYEQYF.

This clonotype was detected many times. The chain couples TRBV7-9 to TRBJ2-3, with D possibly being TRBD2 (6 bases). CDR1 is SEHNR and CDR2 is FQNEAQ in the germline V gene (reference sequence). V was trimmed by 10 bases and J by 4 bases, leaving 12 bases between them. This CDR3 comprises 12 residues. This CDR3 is CATRGTADTQYF. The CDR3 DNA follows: TGTGCCACCCGGGGGACTGCAGATACGCAGTATTTT.

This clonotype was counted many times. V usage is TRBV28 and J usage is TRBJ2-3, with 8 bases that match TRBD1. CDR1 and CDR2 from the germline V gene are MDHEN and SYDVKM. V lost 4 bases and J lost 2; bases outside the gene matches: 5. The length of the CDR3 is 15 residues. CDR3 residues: CASSSTDRDTDTQYF. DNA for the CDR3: TGTGCCAGCAGTTCAACGGACAGGGACACAGATACGCAGTATTTT.

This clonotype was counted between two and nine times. In nucleotides, the CDR3 is TGTGCCAGCAGTCCCGGGGGGGACTACTACGAGCAGTACTTC. This sequence encodes CASSPGGDYYEQYF. This chain connects TRBV28 to TRBJ2-7, with 8 bases identical to TRBD2. J was trimmed by 3 bases and V by 5 bases; bases with no gene match: 6. Per germline, CDR1 MDHEN and CDR2 SYDVKM. This CDR3 comprises 14 residues.

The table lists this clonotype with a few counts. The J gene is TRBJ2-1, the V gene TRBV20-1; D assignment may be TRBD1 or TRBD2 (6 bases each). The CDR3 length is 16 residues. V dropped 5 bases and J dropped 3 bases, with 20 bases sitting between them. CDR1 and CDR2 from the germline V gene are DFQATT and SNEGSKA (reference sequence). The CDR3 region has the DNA TGCAGTGCTTTCCCGAGGGGGGATCAGTTCTACAATGAGCAGTTCTTC. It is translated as CSAFPRGDQFYNEQFF.

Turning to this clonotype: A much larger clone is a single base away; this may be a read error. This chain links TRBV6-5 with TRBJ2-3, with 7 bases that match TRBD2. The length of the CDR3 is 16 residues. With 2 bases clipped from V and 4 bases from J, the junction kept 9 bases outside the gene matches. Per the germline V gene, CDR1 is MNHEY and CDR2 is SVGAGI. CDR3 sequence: CASSYGPSGSPDTQYF. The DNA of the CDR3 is TGTGCCAGCAGTTACGGGCCTAGCGGAAGCCCAGATACGCAGTATTTT.

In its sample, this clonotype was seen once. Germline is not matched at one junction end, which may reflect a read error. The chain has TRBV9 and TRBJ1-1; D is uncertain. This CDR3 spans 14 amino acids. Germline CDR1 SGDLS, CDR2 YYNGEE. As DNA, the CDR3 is TGTGCCGGCAGCGGATACGTTGTGAACACTGAAGCTTTCTTT. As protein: CAGSGYVVNTEAFF.

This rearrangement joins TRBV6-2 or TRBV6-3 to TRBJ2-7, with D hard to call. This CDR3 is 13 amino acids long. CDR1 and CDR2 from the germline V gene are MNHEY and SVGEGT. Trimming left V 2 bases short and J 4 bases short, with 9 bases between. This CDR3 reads CASSYGWGYEQYF. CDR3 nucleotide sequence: TGTGCCAGCAGTTACGGATGGGGATACGAGCAGTACTTC.

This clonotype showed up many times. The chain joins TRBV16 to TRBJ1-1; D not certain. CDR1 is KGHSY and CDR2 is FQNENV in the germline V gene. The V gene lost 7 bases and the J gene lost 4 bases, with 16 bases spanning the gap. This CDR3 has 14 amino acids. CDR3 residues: CASNHPTRATEAFF. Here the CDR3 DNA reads TGTGCCAGCAACCACCCTACCCGGGCCACTGAAGCTTTCTTT.

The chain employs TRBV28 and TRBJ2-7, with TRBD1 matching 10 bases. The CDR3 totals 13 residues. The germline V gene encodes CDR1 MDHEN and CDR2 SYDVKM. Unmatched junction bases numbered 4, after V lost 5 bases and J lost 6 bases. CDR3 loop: CASSDRGQGEQYF. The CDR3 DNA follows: TGTGCCAGCAGTGACAGGGGGCAGGGCGAGCAGTACTTC.

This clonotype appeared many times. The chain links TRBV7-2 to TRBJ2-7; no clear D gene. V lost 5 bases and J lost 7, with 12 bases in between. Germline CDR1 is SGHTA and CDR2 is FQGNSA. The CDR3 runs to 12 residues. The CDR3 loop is CASSHNSGEQYF. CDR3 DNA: TGTGCCAGCAGCCACAATAGTGGAGAGCAGTACTTC.

The CDR3 loop is CASSQDRKSSYEQYF. CDR3 in DNA: TGCGCCAGCAGCCAAGATCGGAAGAGCTCCTACGAGCAGTACTTC. This chain joins TRBV4-3 and TRBJ2-7; D not resolved. Germline lookup yields CDR1 LGHNA and CDR2 YSLEER. The V and J ends lost 0 bases and 0 bases respectively, with 9 bases between them. The CDR3 runs to 15 residues.

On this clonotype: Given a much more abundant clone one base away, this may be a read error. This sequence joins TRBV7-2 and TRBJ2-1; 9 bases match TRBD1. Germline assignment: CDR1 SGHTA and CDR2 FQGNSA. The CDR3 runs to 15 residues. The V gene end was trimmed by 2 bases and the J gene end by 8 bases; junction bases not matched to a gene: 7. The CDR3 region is CASSLSDGTGHEQFF. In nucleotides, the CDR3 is TGTGCCAGCAGCTTATCCGACGGGACAGGGCATGAGCAGTTCTTC. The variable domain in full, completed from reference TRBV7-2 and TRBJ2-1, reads GAGVSQSPSNKVTEKGKDVELRCDPISGHTALYWYRQSLGQGLEFLIYFQGNSAPDKSGLPSDRFSAERTGGSVSTLTIQRTQQEDSAVYLCASSLSDGTGHEQFFGPGTRLTVL.

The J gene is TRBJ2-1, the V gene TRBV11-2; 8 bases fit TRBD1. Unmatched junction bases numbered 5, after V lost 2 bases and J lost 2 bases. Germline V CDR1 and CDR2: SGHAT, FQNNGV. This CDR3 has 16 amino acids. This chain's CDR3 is CASSLPDRGAYNEQFF. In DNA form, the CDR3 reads TGTGCCAGCAGCTTACCCGACAGGGGAGCCTACAATGAGCAGTTCTTC.

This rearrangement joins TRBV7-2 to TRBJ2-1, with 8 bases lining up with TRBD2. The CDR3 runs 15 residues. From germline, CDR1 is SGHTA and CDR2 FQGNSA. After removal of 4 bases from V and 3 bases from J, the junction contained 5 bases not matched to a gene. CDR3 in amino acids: CASSSEGLVYNEQFF. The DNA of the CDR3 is TGTGCCAGCAGCTCTGAGGGACTAGTCTACAATGAGCAGTTCTTC.

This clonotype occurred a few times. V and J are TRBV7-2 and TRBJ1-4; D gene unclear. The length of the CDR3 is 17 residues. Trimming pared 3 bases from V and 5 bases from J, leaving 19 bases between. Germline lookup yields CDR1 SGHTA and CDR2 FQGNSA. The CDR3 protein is CASSFSDRWGSNEKLFF. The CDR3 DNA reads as TGTGCCAGCAGCTTTTCGGATAGGTGGGGATCCAATGAAAAACTGTTTTTT.

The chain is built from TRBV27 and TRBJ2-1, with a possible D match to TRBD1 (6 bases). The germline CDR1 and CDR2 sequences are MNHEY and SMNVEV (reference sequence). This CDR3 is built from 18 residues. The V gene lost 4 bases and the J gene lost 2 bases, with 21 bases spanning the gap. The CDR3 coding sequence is TGTGCCAGCAGTTCCATGTCCAGGGGCTCGGTGCCCTACAATGAGCAGTTCTTC. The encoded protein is CASSSMSRGSVPYNEQFF.

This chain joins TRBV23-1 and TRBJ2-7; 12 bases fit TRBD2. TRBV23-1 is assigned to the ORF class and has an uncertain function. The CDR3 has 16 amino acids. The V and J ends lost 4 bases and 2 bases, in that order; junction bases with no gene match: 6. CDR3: CASSRIGTSGPYEQYF. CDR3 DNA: TGCGCCAGCAGTCGAATCGGGACTAGCGGGCCCTACGAGCAGTACTTC.

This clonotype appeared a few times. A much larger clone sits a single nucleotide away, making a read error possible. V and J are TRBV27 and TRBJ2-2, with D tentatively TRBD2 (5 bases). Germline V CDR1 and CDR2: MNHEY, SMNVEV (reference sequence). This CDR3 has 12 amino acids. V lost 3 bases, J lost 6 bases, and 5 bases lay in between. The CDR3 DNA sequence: TGTGCCAGCAGTTTGAGGGCCGGGGAGCTGTTTTTT. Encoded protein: CASSLRAGELFF.

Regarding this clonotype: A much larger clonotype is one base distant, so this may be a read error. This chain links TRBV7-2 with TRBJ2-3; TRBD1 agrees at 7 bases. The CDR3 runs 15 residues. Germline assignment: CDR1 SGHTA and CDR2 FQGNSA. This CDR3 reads CASSLGQGPGDTQCF. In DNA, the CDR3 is TGTGCCAGCAGCTTAGGACAGGGCCCAGGAGATACGCAGTGTTTT.

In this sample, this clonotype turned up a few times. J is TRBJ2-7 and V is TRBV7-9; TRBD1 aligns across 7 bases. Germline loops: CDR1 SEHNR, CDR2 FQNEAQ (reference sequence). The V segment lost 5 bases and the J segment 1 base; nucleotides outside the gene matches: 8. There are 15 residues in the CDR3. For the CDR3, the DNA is TGTGCCAGCAGCCCGATCTCGGGACAGTCCTACGAGCAGTACTTC. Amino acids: CASSPISGQSYEQYF.

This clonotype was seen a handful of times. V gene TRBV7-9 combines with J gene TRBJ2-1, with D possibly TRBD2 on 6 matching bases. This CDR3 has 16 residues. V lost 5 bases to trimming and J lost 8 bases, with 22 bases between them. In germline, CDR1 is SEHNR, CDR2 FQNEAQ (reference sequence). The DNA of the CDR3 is TGTGCCAGCAGCCCTAGCCGGAGGGGAGAAAATTATGAGCAGTTCTTC. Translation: CASSPSRRGENYEQFF.

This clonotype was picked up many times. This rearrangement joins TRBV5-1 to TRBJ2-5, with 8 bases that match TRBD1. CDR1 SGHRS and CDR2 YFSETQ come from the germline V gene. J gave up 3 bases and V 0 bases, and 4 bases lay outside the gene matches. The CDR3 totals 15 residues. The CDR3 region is CASSLAKTGEETQYF. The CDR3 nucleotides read TGCGCCAGCAGCTTGGCCAAGACAGGGGAAGAGACCCAGTACTTC.

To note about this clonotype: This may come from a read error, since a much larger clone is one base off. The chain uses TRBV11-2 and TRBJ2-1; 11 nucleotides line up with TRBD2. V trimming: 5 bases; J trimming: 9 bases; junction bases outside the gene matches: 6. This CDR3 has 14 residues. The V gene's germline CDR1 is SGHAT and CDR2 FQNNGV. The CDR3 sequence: CASSVLAGGFEQFF. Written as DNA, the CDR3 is TGTGCCAGCAGCGTCCTAGCGGGAGGCTTTGAGCAGTTCTTC.

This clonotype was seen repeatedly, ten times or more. CDR3 loop: CASSPGGLGTDTQYF. DNA for the CDR3: TGTGCCAGCAGTCCTGGGGGACTTGGCACAGATACGCAGTATTTT. The chain carries TRBV6-5 and TRBJ2-3; a possible D gene is TRBD2 (6 bases). The CDR3 runs 15 residues. Germline CDR1 MNHEY, CDR2 SVGAGI. Trimming took 5 bases from V and 1 from J, leaving 13 bases between them.

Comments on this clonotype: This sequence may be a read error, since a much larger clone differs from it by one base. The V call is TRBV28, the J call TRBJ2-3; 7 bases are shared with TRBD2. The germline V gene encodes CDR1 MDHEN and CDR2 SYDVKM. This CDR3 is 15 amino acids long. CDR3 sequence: CTSMIQRGYTDTQYF. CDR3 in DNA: TGTACCAGCATGATCCAGCGGGGTTACACAGATACGCAGTATTTT.

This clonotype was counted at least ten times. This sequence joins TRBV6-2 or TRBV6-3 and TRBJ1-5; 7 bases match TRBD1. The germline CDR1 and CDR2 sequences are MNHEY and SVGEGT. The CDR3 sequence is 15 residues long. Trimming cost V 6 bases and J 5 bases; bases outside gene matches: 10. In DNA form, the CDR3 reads TGTGCCAGCAGCCATGGCCACAGGGGATATCAGCCCCAGCATTTT. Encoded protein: CASSHGHRGYQPQHF.